The rows below give T cell receptor beta chains drawn from one sample of a study of OX40 agonist ivuxolimab in advanced cancers. TCRdb's copy holds only in-frame clones and misses some; the assay was immunoSEQ multiplex PCR. Seen here are about 70,000 clones, roughly 90% observed once, and the top ten hold roughly 3%. The starting material was CD4+ or CD8+ T cells sorted from blood, obtained in a trial of the OX40 agonist ivuxolimab. The source is an adult with an advanced solid tumor such as melanoma, head and neck, liver or kidney cancer. Both conserved end residues are part of each CDR3. The order of the fields is J gene, V gene, clone size, D gene, CDR3 protein, CDR3 DNA. A D gene is named only where the DNA matches it firmly. Clone size, where shown, is once, few, many, or a class for clones that have expanded.

j_call: TRBJ2-5; v_call: TRBV11-2; clone_size: .; d_call: TRBD2; cdr3_aa: CASCGLAGGRETQYF; cdr3_nt: TGTGCCAGCTGCGGACTAGCGGGGGGTAGAGAGACCCAGTACTTC
j_call: TRBJ2-7; v_call: TRBV29-1; clone_size: few; d_call: TRBD1; cdr3_aa: CSGQGTTSSYEQYF; cdr3_nt: TGCAGCGGACAGGGCACAACCTCCTCCTACGAGCAGTACTTC
j_call: TRBJ2-6; v_call: TRBV12-5; clone_size: .; d_call: .; cdr3_aa: CASGPSGANVLTF; cdr3_nt: TGTGCTAGTGGCCCTTCTGGGGCCAACGTCCTGACTTTC
j_call: TRBJ2-7; v_call: TRBV14; clone_size: few; d_call: .; cdr3_aa: CASSLSTSYEQYF; cdr3_nt: TGTGCCAGCAGCCTCTCAACTTCATACGAGCAGTACTTC
j_call: TRBJ1-6; v_call: TRBV11-2; clone_size: .; d_call: .; cdr3_aa: CASSLREGRSPLHF; cdr3_nt: TGTGCCAGCAGCTTACGAGAGGGGCGGTCACCCCTCCACTTT
j_call: TRBJ2-3; v_call: TRBV2; clone_size: .; d_call: .; cdr3_aa: CASSEGPLKDTQYF; cdr3_nt: TGTGCCAGCAGTGAGGGACCTCTTAAGGATACGCAGTATTTT
j_call: TRBJ2-1; v_call: TRBV2; clone_size: .; d_call: .; cdr3_aa: CASRTHQDSNNEQFF; cdr3_nt: TGTGCCAGCAGAACCCACCAGGACAGTAACAATGAGCAGTTCTTC
j_call: TRBJ2-2; v_call: TRBV19; clone_size: once; d_call: TRBD1; cdr3_aa: CASSLTGTVTGELFF; cdr3_nt: TGTGCCAGTAGCTTGACAGGGACGGTCACCGGGGAGCTGTTTTTT
j_call: TRBJ1-4; v_call: TRBV9; clone_size: .; d_call: .; cdr3_aa: CASKGQATNEKLFF; cdr3_nt: TGTGCCAGCAAGGGACAAGCAACTAATGAAAAACTGTTTTTT
j_call: TRBJ1-2; v_call: TRBV6-5; clone_size: .; d_call: .; cdr3_aa: CASSQRRSQGRGYTF; cdr3_nt: TGTGCCAGCAGCCAAAGGCGCAGCCAGGGCAGAGGCTACACCTTC
j_call: TRBJ1-2; v_call: TRBV2; clone_size: .; d_call: .; cdr3_aa: CASSELRGGNYGYTF; cdr3_nt: TGTGCCAGCAGTGAACTCCGGGGGGGAAACTATGGCTACACCTTC
j_call: TRBJ2-1; v_call: TRBV15; clone_size: .; d_call: .; cdr3_aa: CATSRDMPYEQFF; cdr3_nt: TGTGCCACCAGCAGAGATATGCCGTATGAGCAGTTCTTC
j_call: TRBJ2-3; v_call: TRBV11-2; clone_size: .; d_call: .; cdr3_aa: CASSSTGADTQYF; cdr3_nt: TGTGCCAGCAGCTCGACAGGAGCAGATACGCAGTATTTT
j_call: TRBJ1-3; v_call: TRBV19; clone_size: .; d_call: .; cdr3_aa: CASSIGDLGNTIYF; cdr3_nt: TGTGCCAGTAGTATTGGGGATCTTGGAAACACCATATATTTT
j_call: TRBJ2-5; v_call: TRBV5-6; clone_size: .; d_call: .; cdr3_aa: CASSPSLSYSQETQYF; cdr3_nt: TGTGCCAGCAGCCCTAGTCTTAGCTACTCCCAAGAGACCCAGTACTTC
j_call: TRBJ1-4; v_call: TRBV7-6; clone_size: .; d_call: .; cdr3_aa: CASSLGGSFLNEKLFF; cdr3_nt: TGTGCCAGCAGCTTAGGAGGGTCCTTCCTTAATGAAAAACTGTTTTTT
j_call: TRBJ1-4; v_call: TRBV28; clone_size: .; d_call: .; cdr3_aa: CASSPPDTKKLFF; cdr3_nt: TGTGCCAGCAGTCCCCCTGACACCAAAAAACTGTTTTTT
j_call: TRBJ1-6; v_call: TRBV7-8; clone_size: .; d_call: TRBD1; cdr3_aa: CASSPGQNNSPLHF; cdr3_nt: TGTGCCAGCAGCCCGGGACAGAATAATTCACCCCTCCACTTT
j_call: TRBJ1-3; v_call: TRBV20-1; clone_size: .; d_call: .; cdr3_aa: CSAKVGNTIYF; cdr3_nt: TGCAGTGCTAAGGTTGGAAACACCATATATTTT
j_call: TRBJ2-1; v_call: TRBV9; clone_size: .; d_call: .; cdr3_aa: CASSVGTGGYEQFF; cdr3_nt: TGTGCCAGCAGCGTAGGTACAGGAGGCTATGAGCAGTTCTTC
j_call: TRBJ2-1; v_call: TRBV7-3; clone_size: .; d_call: TRBD1; cdr3_aa: CASRQGRIQNEQFF; cdr3_nt: TGTGCCAGCCGACAGGGAAGGATTCAGAATGAGCAGTTCTTC